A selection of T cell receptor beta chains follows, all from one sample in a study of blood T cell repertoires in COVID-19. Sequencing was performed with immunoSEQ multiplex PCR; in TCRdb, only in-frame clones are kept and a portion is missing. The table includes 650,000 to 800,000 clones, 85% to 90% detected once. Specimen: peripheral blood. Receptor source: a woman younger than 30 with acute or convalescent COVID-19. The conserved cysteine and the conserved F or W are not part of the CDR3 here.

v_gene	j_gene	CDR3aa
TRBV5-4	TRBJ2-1	ASSPEGQLYNEQF
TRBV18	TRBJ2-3	ASSPMGGQSTDTQY
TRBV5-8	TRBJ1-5	ASSLGDRHSNQPQH
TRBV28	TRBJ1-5	ASLPGVGQPQH
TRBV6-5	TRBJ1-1	ASSTDRANTEAF
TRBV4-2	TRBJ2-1	ASSQYSGNEQF
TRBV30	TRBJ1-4	AWSPSMRAGRGQGHEKLF
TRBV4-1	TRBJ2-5	ASSQDRAGRQETQY
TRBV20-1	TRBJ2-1	SASPRGGGDNEQF
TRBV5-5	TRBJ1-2	ASSLNYGYT
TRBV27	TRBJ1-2	ASSLGQLYGYT
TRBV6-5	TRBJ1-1	ASSYEGAGKSTEAF
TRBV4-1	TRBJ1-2	ASSHSTGGYGYT
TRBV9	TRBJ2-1	ASSLGASNEQF
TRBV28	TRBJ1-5	ASISAGRELQPQH
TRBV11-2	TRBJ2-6	ASSLAMAGANVLT
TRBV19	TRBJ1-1	ASSTDRGYTEAF
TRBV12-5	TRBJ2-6	ASGLFQVLLSGANVLT
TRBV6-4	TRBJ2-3	ASSDRGTSGADTQY
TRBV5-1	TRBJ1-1	ASSARQGTMNTEAF
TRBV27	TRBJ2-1	ASSFGDRTYNEQF
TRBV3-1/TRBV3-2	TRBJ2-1	ASSQRARVLAGPHNEQF
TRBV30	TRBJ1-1	AWSHYRGTEAF
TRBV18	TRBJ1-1	ASSPDQGPVAF
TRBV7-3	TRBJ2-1	ASSPWTSGVENEQF
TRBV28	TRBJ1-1	ASSLSLNGGSSEAF